Listed below are T cell receptor beta chains from one sample, sequenced in a study of blood T cells in healthy people across ages. One entry per CDR3 protein, called by TCRdb with MiXCR from the 5' RACE reads. The sample shows just over 1 million distinct CDR3 sequences, less than 50% of them seen only once. Sequenced input: blood. The receptors were gathered from a woman aged 60 to 75 in good health. The CDR3 runs from the conserved cysteine through the conserved F or W. Fields, in order: V gene, D gene, clone size, J gene, CDR3 protein, CDR3 DNA. D genes are given only for firm matches. The size of a clone is reported for some rows only, either as once, few or many, or as a class for expanded clones.

v_call: TRBV11-2
d_call: TRBD2
clone_size: -
j_call: TRBJ2-1
cdr3_aa: CASSLDQAGDEQFF
cdr3_nt: TGTGCCAGCAGCTTAGATCAGGCGGGGGATGAGCAGTTCTTC

v_call: TRBV15
d_call: TRBD2
clone_size: few
j_call: TRBJ2-5
cdr3_aa: CATSRDLAGVSETQYF
cdr3_nt: TGTGCCACCAGCAGGGATTTAGCGGGAGTATCAGAGACCCAGTACTTC

v_call: TRBV5-1
d_call: -
clone_size: many
j_call: TRBJ2-1
cdr3_aa: CASKPGVGYNEQFF
cdr3_nt: TGCGCCAGCAAGCCGGGGGTAGGCTACAATGAGCAGTTCTTC

v_call: TRBV9
d_call: -
clone_size: few
j_call: TRBJ2-4
cdr3_aa: CASSVGRENIQYF
cdr3_nt: TGTGCCAGCAGCGTTGGGCGGGAAAACATTCAGTACTTC

v_call: TRBV3-1
d_call: TRBD1
clone_size: -
j_call: TRBJ2-5
cdr3_aa: CASSQRQGMRETQYF
cdr3_nt: TGTGCCAGCAGCCAGAGACAGGGCATGAGGGAGACCCAGTACTTC

v_call: TRBV15
d_call: -
clone_size: -
j_call: TRBJ2-2
cdr3_aa: CATREAGELFF
cdr3_nt: TGTGCCACCAGGGAGGCCGGGGAGCTGTTTTTT

v_call: TRBV19
d_call: -
clone_size: -
j_call: TRBJ2-3
cdr3_aa: CASGTGTDTQYF
cdr3_nt: TGTGCCAGTGGGACGGGCACAGATACGCAGTATTTT

v_call: TRBV5-1
d_call: -
clone_size: -
j_call: TRBJ1-2
cdr3_aa: CASSLDGGSGYGYTF
cdr3_nt: TGCGCCAGCAGCTTGGATGGGGGCTCAGGCTATGGCTACACCTTC

v_call: TRBV15
d_call: -
clone_size: -
j_call: TRBJ2-5
cdr3_aa: CATSRQVGKTQYF
cdr3_nt: TGTGCCACCAGCAGACAGGTGGGGAAGACCCAGTACTTC

v_call: TRBV12-3/TRBV12-4
d_call: TRBD1
clone_size: -
j_call: TRBJ2-3
cdr3_aa: CASSFGTGPDTQYF
cdr3_nt: TGTGCCAGCAGTTTTGGGACAGGGCCAGATACGCAGTATTTT

v_call: TRBV28
d_call: -
clone_size: -
j_call: TRBJ1-5
cdr3_aa: CTSSLTGLRQPQHF
cdr3_nt: TGTACCAGCAGTTTAACAGGTTTACGTCAGCCCCAGCATTTT

v_call: TRBV6-1
d_call: TRBD2
clone_size: -
j_call: TRBJ2-6
cdr3_aa: CASSWTSGRAGANVLTF
cdr3_nt: TGTGCCAGCAGCTGGACTAGCGGGAGGGCTGGGGCCAACGTCCTGACTTTC

v_call: TRBV29-1
d_call: TRBD2
clone_size: -
j_call: TRBJ2-7
cdr3_aa: CSVEVGGGANEQYF
cdr3_nt: TGCAGCGTTGAAGTGGGGGGAGGGGCCAATGAGCAGTACTTC

v_call: TRBV20-1
d_call: -
clone_size: -
j_call: TRBJ2-3
cdr3_aa: CSARTDRTRDTQYF
cdr3_nt: TGCAGTGCCCGGACCGACCGCACGAGAGATACGCAGTATTTT

v_call: TRBV12-3/TRBV12-4
d_call: -
clone_size: few
j_call: TRBJ1-5
cdr3_aa: CASSLAESQPQHF
cdr3_nt: TGTGCCAGCAGTTTAGCAGAAAGTCAGCCCCAGCATTTT

v_call: TRBV11-2
d_call: -
clone_size: few
j_call: TRBJ2-7
cdr3_aa: CASSQGTTTYEQYF
cdr3_nt: TGTGCCAGCAGCCAAGGGACCACCACCTACGAGCAGTACTTC

v_call: TRBV28
d_call: -
clone_size: few
j_call: TRBJ2-3
cdr3_aa: CASSRTALIDTQYF
cdr3_nt: TGTGCCAGCAGTAGGACCGCCCTCATAGATACGCAGTATTTT

v_call: TRBV11-1
d_call: -
clone_size: -
j_call: TRBJ2-1
cdr3_aa: CASSLRRAARPYNEQFF
cdr3_nt: TGTGCCAGCAGCTTAAGGCGGGCGGCCCGTCCCTACAATGAGCAGTTCTTC

v_call: TRBV20-1
d_call: TRBD1
clone_size: few
j_call: TRBJ2-7
cdr3_aa: CSARDLGQKFYEQYF
cdr3_nt: TGCAGTGCTAGAGATCTGGGACAGAAATTCTACGAGCAGTACTTC

v_call: TRBV25-1
d_call: TRBD2
clone_size: -
j_call: TRBJ2-1
cdr3_aa: CASRGLVAYNEQFF
cdr3_nt: TGTGCCAGCCGTGGACTAGTGGCTTACAATGAGCAGTTCTTC

v_call: TRBV7-6
d_call: -
clone_size: few
j_call: TRBJ2-1
cdr3_aa: CASSLVGLSYNEQFF
cdr3_nt: TGTGCCAGCAGCTTAGTGGGGTTGTCCTACAATGAGCAGTTCTTC

v_call: TRBV9
d_call: -
clone_size: -
j_call: TRBJ2-2
cdr3_aa: CASSPMGNTGELFF
cdr3_nt: TGTGCCAGCAGTCCAATGGGTAACACCGGGGAGCTGTTTTTT

v_call: TRBV30
d_call: TRBD1
clone_size: -
j_call: TRBJ2-1
cdr3_aa: CAWRRGTGGYNEQFF
cdr3_nt: TGTGCCTGGAGGAGGGGGACAGGGGGCTACAATGAGCAGTTCTTC

v_call: TRBV20-1
d_call: -
clone_size: -
j_call: TRBJ2-7
cdr3_aa: CSASDTLPYEQYF
cdr3_nt: TGCAGTGCTAGCGACACCCTCCCTTACGAGCAGTACTTC

v_call: TRBV3-1
d_call: -
clone_size: many
j_call: TRBJ1-2
cdr3_aa: CASSQGGQFYYGYTF
cdr3_nt: TGTGCCAGCAGCCAAGGAGGACAGTTTTACTATGGCTACACCTTC

v_call: TRBV7-2
d_call: -
clone_size: -
j_call: TRBJ2-7
cdr3_aa: CASSLVGDRRWYF
cdr3_nt: TGTGCCAGCAGCTTAGTTGGGGACCGACGGTGGTACTTC

v_call: TRBV5-1
d_call: TRBD2
clone_size: -
j_call: TRBJ2-7
cdr3_aa: CASSPGTISYEQYF
cdr3_nt: TGCGCCAGCAGCCCCGGGACTATCTCCTACGAGCAGTACTTC

v_call: TRBV27
d_call: -
clone_size: -
j_call: TRBJ2-3
cdr3_aa: CASSLGQSITDTQYF
cdr3_nt: TGTGCCAGCAGTTTAGGACAATCTATCACAGATACGCAGTATTTT

v_call: TRBV25-1
d_call: -
clone_size: -
j_call: TRBJ2-6
cdr3_aa: CASNWRPGANVLTF
cdr3_nt: TGTGCCAGCAACTGGAGGCCTGGGGCCAACGTCCTGACTTTC

v_call: TRBV5-1
d_call: -
clone_size: -
j_call: TRBJ2-1
cdr3_aa: CASSLGIENEQFF
cdr3_nt: TGCGCCAGCAGCCTAGGGATAGAAAATGAGCAGTTCTTC

v_call: TRBV28
d_call: -
clone_size: few
j_call: TRBJ2-3
cdr3_aa: CASGFDSTDTQYF
cdr3_nt: TGTGCCAGCGGCTTCGACAGCACAGATACGCAGTATTTT

v_call: TRBV29-1
d_call: -
clone_size: few
j_call: TRBJ1-1
cdr3_aa: CSAGGSNTEAFF
cdr3_nt: TGCAGTGCGGGCGGGTCGAACACTGAAGCTTTCTTT

v_call: TRBV5-8
d_call: -
clone_size: -
j_call: TRBJ2-5
cdr3_aa: CASSSKVRTQYF
cdr3_nt: TGTGCCAGCAGCTCAAAGGTGCGGACCCAGTACTTC

v_call: TRBV29-1
d_call: -
clone_size: -
j_call: TRBJ2-1
cdr3_aa: CSAVLSEAGERFF
cdr3_nt: TGCAGCGCCGTGTTGTCGGAGGCGGGTGAGCGGTTCTTT

v_call: TRBV10-3
d_call: TRBD1
clone_size: few
j_call: TRBJ2-7
cdr3_aa: CAISGRDRADEQYF
cdr3_nt: TGTGCCATCAGTGGGCGGGACAGGGCAGACGAGCAGTACTTC

v_call: TRBV27
d_call: -
clone_size: few
j_call: TRBJ2-1
cdr3_aa: CASSVAWYNEQFF
cdr3_nt: TGTGCCAGCAGCGTAGCGTGGTACAATGAGCAGTTCTTC

v_call: TRBV27
d_call: -
clone_size: -
j_call: TRBJ2-3
cdr3_aa: CASSRGPLTDTRYF
cdr3_nt: TGTGCCAGCAGCCGGGGCCCGCTCACAGATACGCGGTATTTT

v_call: TRBV2
d_call: -
clone_size: once
j_call: TRBJ2-7
cdr3_aa: CASSEIRSYEQYF
cdr3_nt: TGTGCCAGCAGTGAAATACGGAGCTACGAGCAGTACTTC

v_call: TRBV20-1
d_call: -
clone_size: once
j_call: TRBJ2-1
cdr3_aa: CSVNSGGLFYNEQFF
cdr3_nt: TGCAGTGTTAACAGCGGAGGTCTTTTCTACAATGAGCAGTTCTTC

v_call: TRBV3-1
d_call: -
clone_size: -
j_call: TRBJ2-7
cdr3_aa: CASSQEIRGEQYF
cdr3_nt: TGTGCCAGCAGCCAAGAGATCAGGGGCGAGCAGTACTTC

v_call: TRBV29-1
d_call: TRBD2
clone_size: few
j_call: TRBJ2-3
cdr3_aa: CSVGGGLAGITDTQYF
cdr3_nt: TGCAGCGTTGGAGGGGGACTAGCGGGTATCACAGATACGCAGTATTTT

v_call: TRBV20-1
d_call: -
clone_size: once
j_call: TRBJ1-2
cdr3_aa: CSASDTRGYGYTF
cdr3_nt: TGCAGTGCTTCCGACACCAGGGGCTATGGCTACACCTTC

v_call: TRBV28
d_call: TRBD2
clone_size: -
j_call: TRBJ2-3
cdr3_aa: CASSLGLAGASATQYF
cdr3_nt: TGTGCCAGCAGTTTGGGACTAGCGGGAGCCTCCGCTACGCAGTATTTT